The rows below give T cell receptor beta chains drawn from one sample of a study of CD8+CD57+ T cells in acquired aplastic anemia. TCRdb re-called the reads with MiXCR, one entry per CDR3 protein. This sample has 150,000 to 200,000 distinct CDR3 sequences, with roughly 48% found just once. Sequences were obtained from sorted CD4+, CD8+, or CD8+CD57+ T cells (not recorded which) from PBMCs. These receptors were collected from a human donor in good health. Each CDR3 is given with its conserved first and last residue.

cdr3_length	v_call	j_call	cdr3_aa
11	TRBV20-1	TRBJ1-2	CSAKPRHGYTF
17	TRBV7-9	TRBJ2-1	CASSSPRGRSSYNEQFF
13	TRBV7-3	TRBJ1-2	CASSLSPGNGYTF
14	TRBV18	TRBJ2-7	CASSPRTDNYEQYF
15	TRBV2	TRBJ1-1	CASSLRRGKNTEAFF
12	TRBV6-2/TRBV6-3	TRBJ2-5	CASHSRTETQYF
20	TRBV14	TRBJ2-4	CASSQDPPRRSSSNGNIQYF
12	TRBV6-5	TRBJ1-1	CASSYGGHEAFF
14	TRBV30	TRBJ1-3	CASSRGTSGNTIYF
15	TRBV20-1	TRBJ2-7	CSARDMAGTIYEQYF
15	TRBV2	TRBJ1-1	CASTAPGQINTEAFF
14	TRBV20-1	TRBJ1-2	CSARDLGRSYGYTF
14	TRBV5-8	TRBJ2-3	CASSLEGEADTQYF
13	TRBV6-6	TRBJ1-1	CASSSRMNTEAFF
15	TRBV19	TRBJ1-2	CASHTGGRTPYGYTF
15	TRBV11-3	TRBJ1-4	CASRSPGQGSRKLFF
13	TRBV7-9	TRBJ1-1	CASSLTVGTEAFF
14	TRBV29-1	TRBJ1-1	CSVPWGAGGTEAFF
13	TRBV7-8	TRBJ1-1	CASSLEGRTEAFF
15	TRBV7-6	TRBJ2-2	CASSLGTADTGELFF
15	TRBV19	TRBJ2-7	CASSTTSGGTYEQYF
14	TRBV20-1	TRBJ2-5	CSARRDRNQETQYF
15	TRBV19	TRBJ1-5	CASSIWPHSNQPQHF
16	TRBV5-1	TRBJ1-5	CASVRPRGPRNQPQHF
14	TRBV2	TRBJ1-4	CASSEQGANEKLFF
15	TRBV10-3	TRBJ2-2	CAIRTGAANTGELFF
15	TRBV6-6	TRBJ2-1	CASSYSRTSHNEQFF
11	TRBV2	TRBJ1-5	CARGSGQPQHF
13	TRBV19	TRBJ2-7	CASSLTLNAEQYF
18	TRBV14	TRBJ2-2	CASSPARVAGRNTGELFF
15	TRBV20-1	TRBJ2-1	CSAPREGEAHDEQFF
13	TRBV7-2	TRBJ1-3	CASRAGGGNTIYF
14	TRBV15	TRBJ2-7	CATSRDLGRDEQYF
15	TRBV5-1	TRBJ1-4	CASSLDGQVYEKLFF
12	TRBV20-1	TRBJ2-1	CSARASYNEQFF
13	TRBV12-3/TRBV12-4	TRBJ2-5	CASSDRAWRTQYF
17	TRBV20-1	TRBJ1-5	CSARDYQGFYSNQPQHF
13	TRBV10-3	TRBJ1-2	CASSLDPRYGYTF
16	TRBV10-2	TRBJ2-3	CASSSLGQGLKDTQYF
13	TRBV6-5	TRBJ1-4	CASSLQPNEKLFF
15	TRBV7-9	TRBJ1-1	CASSLNPVTNTEAFF
14	TRBV9	TRBJ2-7	CASSVGRDPYEQYF
14	TRBV19	TRBJ1-6	CASSAPVYNSPLHF
14	TRBV10-3	TRBJ2-7	CAISGTSGSYEQYF
14	TRBV19	TRBJ2-7	CASSYSTGTYEQYF
13	TRBV10-3	TRBJ2-1	CAIRPGTRNEQFF
16	TRBV12-3/TRBV12-4	TRBJ2-3	CASSAIAGTRTDTQYF
11	TRBV29-1	TRBJ1-2	CSVEASDGYTF
14	TRBV5-4	TRBJ2-3	CASSRSGGEDTQYF
16	TRBV3-1	TRBJ2-2	CASSQRSGDGTGELFF
16	TRBV7-2	TRBJ2-2	CASSLAQVSSTGELFF
13	TRBV7-2	TRBJ2-3	CASSLLSGNTQYF
15	TRBV6-4	TRBJ2-2	CASSVTGADTGELFF
14	TRBV2	TRBJ2-5	CASSASIGQETQYF